A single sample is the source of the 5 T cell receptor beta chains below, sequenced in a study of T cell repertoires in cytomegalovirus infection. TCRdb recomputed calls from the reads with MiXCR, one row per CDR3 protein. Counted here are 80,000 or so distinct CDR3 sequences, about 37% occurring once; the ten biggest clones make up just over 90%. These receptors have no known antigen. Specimen: CD8+ T cells from cultured PBMCs, collected from culture after CMV antigen stimulation. The receptors originated from a human donor in good health (CMV status not recorded). Some clones in this sample may be carry-over from other donors' samples.

The V and J genes are TRBV12-3 or TRBV12-4 and TRBJ2-1; TRBD2 is a possible D gene (8 bases). Trimming left V 4 bases short and J 12 bases short, with 22 bases between. The CDR3 sequence is 15 residues long. The CDR3 loop is CASSSGGTENFAQFF. CDR3 nucleotides: TGTGCCAGCAGTTCGGGAGGGACAGAAAACTTTGCGCAGTTCTTC.

This sequence joins TRBV2 and TRBJ2-1, with 10 bases lining up with TRBD2. V gave up 2 bases and J gave up 5 bases; unmatched junction bases: 12. Germline values: CDR1 SNHLY, CDR2 FYNNEI. The CDR3 consists of 18 residues. Here the CDR3 DNA reads TGTGCCAGCAGTGAATGGCTAGCGGGGGCCCATCCTAACAATGAGCAGTTCTTC. Translated: CASSEWLAGAHPNNEQFF. Together with reference TRBV2 and TRBJ2-1, the CDR3 gives the full variable domain: EPEVTQTPSHQVTQMGQEVILRCVPISNHLYFYWYRQILGQKVEFLVSFYNNEISEKSEIFDDQFSVERPDGSNFTLKIRSTKLEDSAMYFCASSEWLAGAHPNNEQFFGPGTRLTVL.

The rearrangement uses TRBV27 and TRBJ1-3; TRBD1 is a possible D gene (5 bases). The CDR3 has 15 amino acids. Germline assignment: CDR1 MNHEY and CDR2 SMNVEV (reference sequence). V dropped 4 bases and J dropped 7 bases, with 17 bases sitting between them. The CDR3 DNA sequence: TGTGCCAGCAGTTCAAATCCAGTTGGGGGGAACACCATATATTTT. This codes for CASSSNPVGGNTIYF.

The rearrangement joins TRBV7-6 to TRBJ2-7; D not resolved. Germline V CDR1 and CDR2: SGHVS, FNYEAQ. Trimming removed 1 base from V and 5 bases from J, with 15 bases in between. This CDR3 contains 15 residues. The chain's CDR3 is CASSLVSGVSDEQYF. DNA for the CDR3: TGTGCCAGCAGCTTAGTTTCTGGGGTCAGCGACGAGCAGTACTTC.

The chain couples TRBV7-8 to TRBJ1-2; 7 nucleotides line up with TRBD1. The CDR3 extends over 16 amino acids. The ends lost 0 bases at V and 3 bases at J; junction bases unmatched: 7. Germline CDR1 SGHVS, CDR2 FQNEAQ. The CDR3 DNA follows: TGTGCCAGCAGCTTAGCGCCGGGACAGACCTACTATGGCTACACCTTC. Its protein is CASSLAPGQTYYGYTF.